Below are 4 T cell receptor beta chains sequenced from a single sample in a study of CD8+CD57+ T cells in acquired aplastic anemia. Investigators profiled TCR beta VDJ and CDR3 from genomic DNA template. TCRdb reprocessed the reads with MiXCR, giving one entry per CDR3 protein. Of around 500,000 distinct CDR3 sequences listed, around 30% are singletons. All patients picked for sequencing had shown, by flow cytometry, an expansion of CD8+CD57+ cells. The source material was sorted CD4+, CD8+, or CD8+CD57+ T cells (not recorded which) from PBMCs. The origin of the receptors is a human donor with aplastic anemia.

The chain is built from TRBV7-3 and TRBJ1-5; D may be TRBD1 (6 bases). With 8 bases removed from V and 2 bases from J, the gap between germline ends came to 13 bases. The CDR3 runs 14 residues. In germline, CDR1 is SGHTA, CDR2 FQGTGA. The CDR3, as DNA: TGTGCCAGCTCACCACGACAGGGCAATCAGCCCCAGCATTTT. As protein: CASSPRQGNQPQHF.

To note about this clonotype: Because it lacks the conserved phenylalanine or tryptophan at the end, this CDR3 is likely a read error. The genes are TRBV30 and TRBJ1-2, with 9 bases fitting TRBD1. From germline, CDR1 is GTSNPN and CDR2 SVGIG (reference sequence). J lost 2 bases, V lost 3 bases, and 4 bases had no gene match. This CDR3 has 14 residues. For the CDR3, the DNA is TGTGCCTGGAGGGGGACAGGGAGGAACTATGGCTACACCCTC. Translated, it gives CAWRGTGRNYGYTL.

This clonotype was seen at least ten times. The chain recombines TRBV20-1 with TRBJ2-7; TRBD1 might be the D (5 bases). V lost 3 bases and J 2 bases, leaving 11 bases between the germline ends. The germline gives CDR1 DFQATT, CDR2 SNEGSKA (reference sequence). The CDR3 spans 13 residues. The CDR3 DNA reads as TGCAGTGCTAGGAACCAGGGTCCCTACGAGCAGTACTTC. It encodes CSARNQGPYEQYF.

This clonotype was seen many times. The gene calls are TRBV7-3 and TRBJ2-7, with TRBD2 matching 8 bases. Germline V gives CDR1 SGHTA, CDR2 FQGTGA. Unmatched junction bases numbered 6, after V lost 5 bases and J lost 6 bases. The CDR3 totals 13 residues. The CDR3 region has the DNA TGTGCCAGCAGCAGCGAGCGGGAGTCCGAGCAGTACTTC. Amino acid sequence: CASSSERESEQYF.